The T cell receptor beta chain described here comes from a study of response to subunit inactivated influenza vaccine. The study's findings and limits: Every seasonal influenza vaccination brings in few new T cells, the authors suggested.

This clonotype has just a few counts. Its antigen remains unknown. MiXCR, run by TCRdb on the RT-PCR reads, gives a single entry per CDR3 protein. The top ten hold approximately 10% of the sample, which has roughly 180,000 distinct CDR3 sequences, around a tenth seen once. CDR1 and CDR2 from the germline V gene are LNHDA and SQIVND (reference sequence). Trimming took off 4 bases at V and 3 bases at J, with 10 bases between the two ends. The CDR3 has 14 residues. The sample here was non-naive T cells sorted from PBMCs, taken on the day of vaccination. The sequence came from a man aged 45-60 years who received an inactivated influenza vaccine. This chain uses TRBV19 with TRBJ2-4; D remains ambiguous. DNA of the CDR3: TGTGCCAGTAGTAGGGCGCCCTTCAAAAACATTCAGTACTTC. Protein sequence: CASSRAPFKNIQYF.